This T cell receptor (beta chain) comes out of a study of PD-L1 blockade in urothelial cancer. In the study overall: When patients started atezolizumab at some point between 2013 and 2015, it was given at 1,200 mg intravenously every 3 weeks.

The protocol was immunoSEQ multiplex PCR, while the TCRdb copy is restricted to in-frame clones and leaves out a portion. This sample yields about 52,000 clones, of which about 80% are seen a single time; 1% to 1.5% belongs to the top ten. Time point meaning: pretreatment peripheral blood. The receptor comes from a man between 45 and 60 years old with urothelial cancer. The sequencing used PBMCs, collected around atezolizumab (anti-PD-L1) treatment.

Here the CDR3 reads CASSGVDGRGTGELFF. CDR3 DNA sequence: TGCGCCAGCAGTGGGGTGGACGGCCGGGGCACCGGGGAGCTGTTTTTT. The genes are TRBV10-1 and TRBJ2-2, with D perhaps TRBD2 (5 bases). This CDR3 region has 16 residues. Trimming stripped 4 bases from V and 4 bases from J, with 16 bases between. The germline CDR1 and CDR2 sequences are WNHNN and SYGVQD (reference sequence).